These 18 T cell receptor beta chains came from one sample sequenced in a study of cytomegalovirus exposure and HLA in healthy donors. Vbeta (60) and Jbeta (13) primers were used in the PCR. Produced via immunoSEQ multiplex PCR; TCRdb's table is partial and in-frame only. This table holds 150,000 to 200,000 clones, 70% to 80% found once. Sequencing was carried out using PBMCs. The receptors shown here come from a woman aged 50 to 60 in good health and CMV-seronegative.

This clone was recorded only once. The chain couples TRBV7-2 to TRBJ2-7; D remains unclear. CDR3 length: 12 amino acids. Germline CDR1 is SGHTA and CDR2 is FQGNSA. V gave up 5 bases and J gave up 6 bases, with 11 bases separating them. The CDR3 sequence: CASSPVGAEQYF. The CDR3 bases are TGTGCCAGCAGCCCCGTCGGAGCCGAGCAGTACTTC.

The rearrangement joins TRBV7-3 to TRBJ2-7; a weak D match, TRBD1 (6 bases). The CDR3 spans 14 residues. The germline V gene encodes CDR1 SGHTA and CDR2 FQGTGA. V was shortened by 2 bases and J by 5 bases, with 13 bases between the two germline ends. The chain's CDR3 is CASSLGAGANEQYF. CDR3 bases: TGTGCCAGCAGCTTAGGGGCAGGGGCAAACGAGCAGTACTTC.

The chain joins TRBV9 to TRBJ2-7; maybe TRBD2 (5 bases). V was cut by 0 bases and J by 5 bases, with 12 bases left in between. The CDR3 consists of 14 residues. Germline-derived CDR1 and CDR2 are SGDLS and YYNGEE. CDR3 amino acids: CASSVALGIHEQYF. In DNA form, the CDR3 reads TGTGCCAGCAGCGTAGCACTAGGAATCCACGAGCAGTACTTC.

The chain is built from TRBV6-6 and TRBJ2-7, with TRBD1 matching 11 bases. The junction had 9 bases not matched to a gene; V was cut back by 6 bases and J by 5 bases. Germline V CDR1 and CDR2: MNHNY, SVGAGI (reference sequence). CDR3 size: 15 residues. The CDR3 sequence: CASRPTGTGGHEQYF. The CDR3 region has the DNA TGTGCCAGCAGGCCCACCGGGACAGGGGGACACGAGCAGTACTTC.

This chain links TRBV5-1 with TRBJ1-5, with D uncertain. The CDR3 runs to 15 residues. Germline V gene data show CDR1 as SGHRS and CDR2 as YFSETQ. Trimming pared 5 bases from V and 1 base from J, leaving 13 bases between. The CDR3 sequence is CASRTDGNSNQPQHF. The CDR3 region has the DNA TGCGCCAGCAGGACGGACGGGAACAGCAATCAGCCCCAGCATTTT.

This clone was seen only once. The rearrangement joins TRBV6-6 to TRBJ2-1; 7 bases are shared with TRBD1. Germline lookup yields CDR1 MNHNY and CDR2 SVGAGI (reference sequence). V was pared by 4 bases and J by 8 bases, with 11 bases of the junction left unmatched. This CDR3 is built from 15 residues. The CDR3 spells CASSSIETGHDEQFF. CDR3 nucleotide sequence: TGTGCCAGCAGTTCTATCGAGACAGGGCACGATGAGCAGTTCTTC.

This clone appeared a single time. V gene TRBV7-3 combines with J gene TRBJ2-3; 10 nucleotides line up with TRBD1. Per the germline V gene, CDR1 is SGHTA and CDR2 is FQGTGA. Trimming took 5 bases from V and 7 from J; bases not matched to a gene: 6. The CDR3 loop spans 14 amino acids. This CDR3 is CASSAGQGGYTQYF. In DNA, the CDR3 is TGTGCCAGCAGCGCCGGACAGGGGGGGTATACGCAGTATTTT. The whole variable domain, filled in from reference TRBV7-3 and TRBJ2-3, reads GAGVSQTPSNKVTEKGKYVELRCDPISGHTALYWYRQSLGQGPEFLIYFQGTGAADDSGLPNDRFFAVRPEGSVSTLKIQRTERGDSAVYLCASSAGQGGYTQYFGPGTRLTVL.

As DNA, the CDR3 is TGTGCCAGCAGGCGACAGGGGGGATATGGCTACACCTTC. It codes for CASRRQGGYGYTF. The chain is built from TRBV28 and TRBJ1-2, with 9 bases matching TRBD1. The germline CDR1 and CDR2 sequences are MDHEN and SYDVKM. CDR3 size: 13 residues. V dropped 6 bases and J dropped 5; count of bases not matched to a gene: 4.

The rearrangement joins TRBV28 to TRBJ1-3, with a possible D match to TRBD1 (5 bases). The CDR3 runs to 15 residues. CDR1 is MDHEN, CDR2 SYDVKM, per germline. V was clipped by 8 bases and J by 5 bases, with 19 bases between them. CDR3 amino acids: CASGSSGTSRNTIYF. CDR3 nucleotide sequence: TGTGCCAGCGGATCATCCGGGACTTCTAGAAACACCATATATTTT. The variable domain in full, completed from reference TRBV28 and TRBJ1-3, reads DVKVTQSSRYLVKRTGEKVFLECVQDMDHENMFWYRQDPGLGLRLIYFSYDVKMKEKGDIPEGYSVSREKKERFSLILESASTNQTSMYLCASGSSGTSRNTIYFGEGSWLTVV.

This clone was counted a few times. This chain links TRBV7-9 with TRBJ1-1; the D gene is possibly TRBD1 (6 bases). This CDR3 is built from 13 residues. The V end lost 5 bases, the J end lost 4 bases, and 11 bases lay between the germline ends. Looked up from germline, CDR1 is SEHNR and CDR2 is FQNEAQ (reference sequence). The CDR3 sequence is CASSPGQFTEAFF. The DNA of the CDR3 is TGTGCCAGCAGCCCCGGACAGTTCACTGAAGCTTTCTTT.

As regards this clone: Compared with germline, one end of the junction differs, possibly owing to a read error. The chain uses TRBV6-1 and TRBJ1-2; D remains ambiguous. From germline, CDR1 is MNHNS and CDR2 SASEGT. The CDR3 totals 11 residues. CDR3 sequence: CASSEPYNGNF. CDR3 coding DNA: TGTGCCAGCAGTGAACCCTACAACGGGAACTTC.

CDR3 in DNA: TGCGCCAGCAGTCCCCGTCAGGGCCAGCCCCAGCATTTT. It specifies CASSPRQGQPQHF. V usage is TRBV4-3 and J usage is TRBJ1-5, with D perhaps matching TRBD1 (5 bases). Trimming took off 6 bases at V and 7 bases at J, with 13 bases between the two ends. The CDR3 extends over 13 amino acids. Germline assignment: CDR1 LGHNA and CDR2 YSLEER.

The chain carries TRBV9 and TRBJ2-5, with 7 bases fitting TRBD1. V lost 4 bases and J lost 5; bases outside the gene matches: 14. The CDR3 runs to 16 residues. CDR1 and CDR2 (germline): SGDLS, YYNGEE. In DNA form, the CDR3 reads TGTGCCAGCAGCCACCCCAGGGCAGGGGGTATGGAGACCCAGTACTTC. This gives the protein CASSHPRAGGMETQYF.

This clone was observed a few times. The chain uses TRBV7-2 and TRBJ1-1; 9 bases match TRBD1. V gave up 1 base and J gave up 0 bases; unmatched junction bases: 6. Germline V gives CDR1 SGHTA, CDR2 FQGNSA. This CDR3 comprises 17 residues. CDR3 nucleotide sequence: TGTGCCAGCAGCTTAGGACAGGGGGTGCTCATGAACACTGAAGCTTTCTTT. Residues: CASSLGQGVLMNTEAFF.

The V and J genes are TRBV28 and TRBJ1-5, with 7 bases that match TRBD1. From germline, CDR1 is MDHEN and CDR2 SYDVKM. J was trimmed by 0 bases and V by 6 bases; bases with no gene match: 14. This CDR3 is 18 amino acids long. CDR3 protein: CASRNGGQLLYSNQPQHF. The DNA of the CDR3 is TGTGCCAGCAGAAACGGGGGACAGTTGCTTTATAGCAATCAGCCCCAGCATTTT.

The chain employs TRBV7-9 and TRBJ2-5; the match to TRBD1 covers 7 bases. The CDR3 sequence is 14 residues long. J was trimmed by 1 base and V by 5 bases; bases with no gene match: 4. Per the germline V gene, CDR1 is SEHNR and CDR2 is FQNEAQ (reference sequence). CDR3 region: CASSPGQLQETQYF. In nucleotides, the CDR3 is TGTGCCAGCAGCCCGGGACAGCTCCAAGAGACCCAGTACTTC.

The CDR3 loop is CASSSEHEGDNEQFF. The CDR3 nucleotides are TGTGCCAGCAGCTCAGAACACGAGGGAGACAATGAGCAGTTCTTC. This chain uses TRBV28 with TRBJ2-1; D may be TRBD2 (5 bases). Germline loops: CDR1 MDHEN, CDR2 SYDVKM. The V end lost 6 bases, the J end lost 5 bases, and 17 bases lay between the germline ends. This CDR3 comprises 15 residues.

The rearrangement joins TRBV5-1 to TRBJ1-1, with D possibly being TRBD1 (6 bases). CDR3 length: 12 amino acids. Trimming pared 0 bases from V and 11 bases from J, leaving 11 bases between. Germline V CDR1 and CDR2: SGHRS, YFSETQ. The CDR3 nucleotides read TGCGCCAGCAGCTTGGACAGGGACGGGGCTTTCTTT. Translation gives CASSLDRDGAFF.